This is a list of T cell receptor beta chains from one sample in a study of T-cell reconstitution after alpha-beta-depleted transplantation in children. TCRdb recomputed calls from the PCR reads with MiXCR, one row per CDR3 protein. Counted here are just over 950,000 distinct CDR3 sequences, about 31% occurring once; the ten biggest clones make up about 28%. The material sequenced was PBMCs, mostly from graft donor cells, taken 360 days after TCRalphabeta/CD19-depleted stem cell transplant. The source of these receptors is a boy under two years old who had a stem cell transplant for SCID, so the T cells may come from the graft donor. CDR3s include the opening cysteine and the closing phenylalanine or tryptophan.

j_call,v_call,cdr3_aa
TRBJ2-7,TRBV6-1,CASSPSIGTTHYEQYF
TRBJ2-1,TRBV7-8,CASSLEMGNEQFF
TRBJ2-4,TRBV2,CASRDRGLGKNIQYF
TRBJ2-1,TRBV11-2,CASSSTRTSLGGEQFF
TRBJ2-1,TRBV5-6,CASSFAGQVSGEQFF
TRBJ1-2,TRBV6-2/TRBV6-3,CASTTALYGYTF
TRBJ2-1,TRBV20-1,CSARGPGTGPYNEQFF
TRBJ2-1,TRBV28,CASHDSGAYNEQFF
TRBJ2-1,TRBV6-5,CASSYTLLAGPYNEQFF
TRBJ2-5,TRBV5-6,CASSLRQGAETQYF
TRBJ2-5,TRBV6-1,CASSETLLRGTQYF
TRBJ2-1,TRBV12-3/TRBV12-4,CASSLKRDPYNEQFF
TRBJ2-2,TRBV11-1,CASSSWQLAGDTGELFF
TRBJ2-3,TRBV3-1,CASSQDLPFVRGGSTDTQYF
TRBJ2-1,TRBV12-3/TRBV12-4,CASSLYGREQFF
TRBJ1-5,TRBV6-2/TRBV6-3,CASTNWGPQHF